Only a few counts were recorded for the clone carrying this T cell receptor beta chain. The antigen remains undetermined. Primers: 60 Vbeta forward and 13 Jbeta reverse. Assay used: immunoSEQ multiplex PCR; TCRdb lists only in-frame clones, some missing. The table has 90,000 to 110,000 clones, roughly 12% seen once. The record originates from a study of cytomegalovirus exposure and HLA in healthy donors. About the research overall: About 80 million unique TCRs from HLA-typed donors made up an early data release.

General study points: Using the classifier, cytomegalovirus status was reportedly diagnosed with high specificity and sensitivity. TRBV6-2, TRBV6-3 and some other V segments were excluded as indistinguishable.

This CDR3 comprises 16 residues. Trimming cost V 1 base and J 0 bases; bases outside gene matches: 5. Germline-derived CDR1 and CDR2 are SGHRS and YFSETQ. This clonotype originated in a man in his forties in good health and CMV-seropositive. The rearrangement links TRBV5-1 to TRBJ2-7; TRBD2 matches at 9 bases. The sequencing input was PBMCs. The CDR3 DNA reads TGCGCCAGCAGCTTGCCGACTAGCGGAAACTCCTACGAGCAGTACTTC. It codes for CASSLPTSGNSYEQYF.